These T cell receptor beta chains were read from a single sample in a study of human thymus T cells. The assay was immunoSEQ multiplex PCR, and TCRdb's table has in-frame clones only and misses some. The sample includes 120,000 or so clones, approximately 96% of them seen just once. The specimen sequenced was thymus tissue. The receptors were sampled from a boy in the first two years of life with a congenital heart defect but otherwise immunologically healthy. Both conserved end residues are part of each CDR3. The D gene is left open where the match is weak. Not every row has a clone size; where given, it reads once, few, many or a size class.

D	V	size	J	DNA	CDR3
NA	TRBV19	NA	TRBJ2-5	TGTGCCAGTAGTATAGATCTGCGGGAGACCCAGTACTTC	CASSIDLRETQYF
NA	TRBV19	NA	TRBJ1-2	TGTGCCAGTAGTATCGACGTGAACAGGGATGACTATGGCTACACCTTC	CASSIDVNRDDYGYTF
NA	TRBV15	once	TRBJ1-1	TGTGCCACCAGCAGAGATCGTGCTGAAGCTTTCTTT	CATSRDRAEAFF
NA	TRBV7-6	NA	TRBJ2-1	TGTGCCAGCAGCTCCAGGGGGGTGGGGAATGAGCAGTTCTTC	CASSSRGVGNEQFF
NA	TRBV12-2	NA	TRBJ1-2	TGTGCAAGTCGCTTGTGGCTCCCGACCCCGCTGGCTAACTATGGCTACACCTTC	CASRLWLPTPLANYGYTF
NA	TRBV5-4	NA	TRBJ1-2	TGTGCCAGCAGCTTGAAGGGGGGCGAAGGAAACTATGGCTACACCTTC	CASSLKGGEGNYGYTF
NA	TRBV5-1	NA	TRBJ2-5	TGCGCCAGCAGCGGGGGCGAGCAAGAGACCCAGTACTTC	CASSGGEQETQYF
NA	TRBV15	once	TRBJ2-6	TGTGCCACCAGCAGAGACTTGACTGGGGCCAACGTCCTGACTTTC	CATSRDLTGANVLTF
NA	TRBV5-4	NA	TRBJ1-2	TGTGCCAGCAGCTTGGAGCAGGGGAACTATGGCTACACCTTC	CASSLEQGNYGYTF
TRBD2	TRBV4-1	NA	TRBJ2-1	TGCGCCAGCAGCCCCCGGGAGGACAATGAGCAGTTCTTC	CASSPREDNEQFF
NA	TRBV28	NA	TRBJ2-3	TGTGCCAGCAAGTACGGGGGACGTACAGATACGCAGTATTTT	CASKYGGRTDTQYF
NA	TRBV6-6	once	TRBJ2-3	TGTGCCAGCAGTTACTCGGCAGGTTCGTCAGATACGCAGTATTTT	CASSYSAGSSDTQYF
NA	TRBV13	NA	TRBJ2-7	TGTGCCAGCAGCTGGACCCGTGGGACGGGGCTAGGGGAGCAGTACTTC	CASSWTRGTGLGEQYF
NA	TRBV4-1	NA	TRBJ2-7	TGCGCCAGCAGCCAAGATAACCTCCACGAGCAGTACTTC	CASSQDNLHEQYF
TRBD2	TRBV27	NA	TRBJ2-2	TGTGCCAGCAGTTTCCGAGGACTAGCGGGGGGGGTCACCGGGGAGCTGTTTTTT	CASSFRGLAGGVTGELFF
TRBD1	TRBV2	NA	TRBJ1-2	TGTGCCAGCAGTGAGGGGACAGCTCCTAACTATGGCTACACCTTC	CASSEGTAPNYGYTF
TRBD1	TRBV10-3	NA	TRBJ1-2	TGTGCCATCAGTAACGGACAGGGGGCGTCTGGCTACACCTTC	CAISNGQGASGYTF
TRBD1	TRBV19	NA	TRBJ2-5	TGTGCCAGTAGTTGGAATACGGGACAGGGGGGAGAGACCCAGTACTTC	CASSWNTGQGGETQYF
TRBD1	TRBV5-1	NA	TRBJ2-7	TGCGCCAGCAGCTTGGGAGAGGGGGCTCTTTACGAGCAGTACTTC	CASSLGEGALYEQYF
NA	TRBV28	NA	TRBJ2-7	TGTGCCAGCAGTTATAACAGTGCTACCTACGAGCAGTACTTC	CASSYNSATYEQYF
TRBD2	TRBV4-1	NA	TRBJ2-1	TGCGCCAGCAGCCAAGAACCCCCATCCAGCGGGGGGGCCGGTGAGCAGTTCTTC	CASSQEPPSSGGAGEQFF
TRBD2	TRBV20-1	NA	TRBJ2-7	TGCAGTGCCCCTGGGGGGGAAGGGCAGTACTTC	CSAPGGEGQYF
NA	TRBV28	once	TRBJ2-7	TGTGCCAGCCAAAGCAGGGACGAGCAGTACTTC	CASQSRDEQYF
NA	TRBV5-6	NA	TRBJ1-2	TGTGCCAGCAGCTGCGGGCAGCCCTCCTATGGCTACACCTTC	CASSCGQPSYGYTF
TRBD1	TRBV28	NA	TRBJ1-2	TGTGCCAGCTCCGGGACAGGGGGGGTCTATGGCTACACCTTC	CASSGTGGVYGYTF
TRBD2	TRBV27	NA	TRBJ2-3	TGTGCCAGCCGCTCAGGCGGGGGGCCAGATACGCAGTATTTT	CASRSGGGPDTQYF
NA	TRBV6-5	NA	TRBJ2-7	TGTGCCAGCCGTCCTCAGGGGGGTTGCGAGCAGTACTTC	CASRPQGGCEQYF
NA	TRBV4-1	once	TRBJ2-7	TGCGCCAGCAGCCAAGATTCCGGGACCGAGGAACAGTACTTC	CASSQDSGTEEQYF
NA	TRBV5-1	NA	TRBJ1-2	TGCGCCAGCAGCTTGGGGACAGACGCATATGGCTACACCTTC	CASSLGTDAYGYTF
TRBD1	TRBV4-3	NA	TRBJ2-5	TGCGCCAGCAGCCAAGTTCTTCTTCCCGGGACAGGGGCGCAGACCCAGTACTTC	CASSQVLLPGTGAQTQYF
TRBD2	TRBV4-3	NA	TRBJ2-1	TGCGCCAGCAGCCATAAATCCGGGGGGGCCTACAATGAGCAGTTCTTC	CASSHKSGGAYNEQFF
NA	TRBV2	NA	TRBJ1-2	TGTGCCAGCAGTGACGGGACGGCGCGCTACACCTTC	CASSDGTARYTF
TRBD1	TRBV28	once	TRBJ2-6	TGTGCCGTTACAGGGGGAGGCTCTGGGGCCAACGTCCTGACTTTC	CAVTGGGSGANVLTF
TRBD2	TRBV27	NA	TRBJ2-1	TGTGCCAGCAGTTTACAGGCACTAGCGGGGTCCCAGGGGCAGTTCTTC	CASSLQALAGSQGQFF
TRBD2	TRBV28	NA	TRBJ2-5	TGTGCCAGCAGACCTGGGACTAGCGGGGGGCAAGAGACCCAGTACTTC	CASRPGTSGGQETQYF
NA	TRBV19	NA	TRBJ1-5	TGTGCCAGTAGTGTCACACGGCTCCCAAATCAGCCCCAGCATTTT	CASSVTRLPNQPQHF
NA	TRBV13	few	TRBJ1-6	TGTGCCAGCAGCTTAGTAGGTAGGGCAAGTTCACCCCTCCACTTT	CASSLVGRASSPLHF
NA	TRBV5-6	NA	TRBJ1-2	TGTGCCTCTCAGGGACTCGATGGCTACACCTTC	CASQGLDGYTF
TRBD1	TRBV29-1	NA	TRBJ1-2	TGCAGCGTTGGACAGGGAGGATTGAGAGGCTACACCTTC	CSVGQGGLRGYTF
NA	TRBV6-5	once	TRBJ2-7	TGTGCCAGCAAAGGGATCAGCTACGAGCAGTACTTC	CASKGISYEQYF
NA	TRBV4-1	NA	TRBJ2-7	TGCGCCAGCAGCCAGCGGACGACTGGGGGCTACGAGCAGTACTTC	CASSQRTTGGYEQYF
NA	TRBV11-2	NA	TRBJ1-2	TGTGCCAGCAGCTCTACCGGCAGGCCCCGCGGCTACACCTTC	CASSSTGRPRGYTF
NA	TRBV6-6	NA	TRBJ2-3	TGTGCCAGCAGCCAGGACGGGGCGCCAGGAACAGATACGCAGTATTTT	CASSQDGAPGTDTQYF
NA	TRBV12-2	NA	TRBJ1-4	TGTGCAAGTCGCTTACCCGACCGGGACAGGGTGATCGAACTGTTTTTT	CASRLPDRDRVIELFF
NA	TRBV4-3	NA	TRBJ2-7	TGCGCCAGCAGCCAAGATCAAGGGAATCTCGGCGAGCAGTACTTC	CASSQDQGNLGEQYF
TRBD1	TRBV19	NA	TRBJ1-1	TGTGCCAGTGGAACAGGGGTTGGGATAAGCGACACTGAAGCTTTCTTT	CASGTGVGISDTEAFF
NA	TRBV4-1	NA	TRBJ2-3	TGCGCCAGCAGCGAAAGGCGGACACACACAGATACGCAGTATTTT	CASSERRTHTDTQYF
NA	TRBV2	NA	TRBJ2-5	TGTGCCAGCAGTGAAGATTTTAGGGGTCAAGAGACCCAGTACTTC	CASSEDFRGQETQYF
TRBD2	TRBV5-6	NA	TRBJ2-1	TGTGCCAGCAGCGCACTAGCGGGGGGCTACAATGAGCAGTTCTTC	CASSALAGGYNEQFF
NA	TRBV14	NA	TRBJ1-3	TGTGCCAGCAGCCAAGATGGAGCGCGCTCTGGAAACACCATATATTTT	CASSQDGARSGNTIYF
NA	TRBV6-1	NA	TRBJ2-1	TGTGCCAGCAACACTGGAAGCTCCTACAATGAGCAGTTCTTC	CASNTGSSYNEQFF
NA	TRBV27	NA	TRBJ1-2	TGTGCCAGCAGTTTATTCGCCGGGACACGACAGGACTATGGCTACACCTTC	CASSLFAGTRQDYGYTF
NA	TRBV6-5	NA	TRBJ2-2	TGTGCCAGCAGTTACACCTACACCGGGGAGCTGTTTTTT	CASSYTYTGELFF
TRBD1	TRBV28	NA	TRBJ1-6	TGTGCCAGCCATGGACAGGGAAGTTCACCCCTCCACTTT	CASHGQGSSPLHF
NA	TRBV27	NA	TRBJ1-6	TGTGCCAGCAGGATGAGGAAGGGGATTTATAATTCACCCCTCCACTTT	CASRMRKGIYNSPLHF
NA	TRBV14	NA	TRBJ2-2	TGTGCCAGCAGCCCACGCCAGGTTTCCACCGGGGAGCTGTTTTTT	CASSPRQVSTGELFF
NA	TRBV5-1	NA	TRBJ1-2	TGCGCCAGCAGCTTGAGGGAAAGGACGGCTAACTATGGCTACACCTTC	CASSLRERTANYGYTF